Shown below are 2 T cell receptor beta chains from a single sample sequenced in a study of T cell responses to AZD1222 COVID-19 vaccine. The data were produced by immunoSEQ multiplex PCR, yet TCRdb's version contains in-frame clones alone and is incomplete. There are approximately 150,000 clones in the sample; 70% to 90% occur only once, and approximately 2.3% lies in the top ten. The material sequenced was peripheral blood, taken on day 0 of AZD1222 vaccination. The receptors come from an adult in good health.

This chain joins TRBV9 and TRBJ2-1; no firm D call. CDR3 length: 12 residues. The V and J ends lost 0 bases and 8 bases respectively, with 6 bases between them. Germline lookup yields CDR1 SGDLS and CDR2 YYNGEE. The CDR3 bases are TGTGCCAGCAGCGTAGGAAGGGATGAGCAGTTCTTC. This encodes CASSVGRDEQFF. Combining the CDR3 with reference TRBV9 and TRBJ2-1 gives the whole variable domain DSGVTQTPKHLITATGQRVTLRCSPRSGDLSVYWYQQSLDQGLQFLIQYYNGEERAKGNILERFSAQQFPDLHSELNLSSLELGDSALYFCASSVGRDEQFFGPGTRLTVL.

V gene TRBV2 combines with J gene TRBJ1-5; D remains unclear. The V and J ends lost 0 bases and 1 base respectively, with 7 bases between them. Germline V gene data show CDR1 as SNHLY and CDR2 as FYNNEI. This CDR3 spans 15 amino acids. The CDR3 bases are TGTGCCAGCAGTGAAGCGCTTTTGAGCAATCAGCCCCAGCATTTT. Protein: CASSEALLSNQPQHF.